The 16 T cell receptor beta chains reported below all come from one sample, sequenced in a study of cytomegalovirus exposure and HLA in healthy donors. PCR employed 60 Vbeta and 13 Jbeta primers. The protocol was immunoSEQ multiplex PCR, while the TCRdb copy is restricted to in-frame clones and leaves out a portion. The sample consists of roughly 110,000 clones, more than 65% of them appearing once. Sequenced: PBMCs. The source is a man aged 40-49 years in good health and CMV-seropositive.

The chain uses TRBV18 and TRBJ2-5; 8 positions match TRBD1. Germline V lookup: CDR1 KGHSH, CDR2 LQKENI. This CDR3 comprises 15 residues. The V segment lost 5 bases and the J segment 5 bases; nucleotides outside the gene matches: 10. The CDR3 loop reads CASSASTGDGETQYF. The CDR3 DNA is TGTGCCAGCTCAGCATCGACAGGGGATGGGGAGACCCAGTACTTC.

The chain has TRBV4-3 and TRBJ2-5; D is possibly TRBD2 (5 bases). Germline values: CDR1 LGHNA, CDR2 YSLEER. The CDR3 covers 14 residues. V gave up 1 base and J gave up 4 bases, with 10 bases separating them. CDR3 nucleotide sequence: TGCGCCAGCAGCCAAGTGGGAGCGACAGAGACCCAGTACTTC. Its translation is CASSQVGATETQYF.

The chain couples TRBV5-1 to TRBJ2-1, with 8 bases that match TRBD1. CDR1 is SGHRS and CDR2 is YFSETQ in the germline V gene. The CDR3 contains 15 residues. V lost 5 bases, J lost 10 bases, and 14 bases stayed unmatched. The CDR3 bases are TGCGCCAGCAGGACTCAGGGGGCTAACGTCGGGGAGCAGTTCTTC. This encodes CASRTQGANVGEQFF.

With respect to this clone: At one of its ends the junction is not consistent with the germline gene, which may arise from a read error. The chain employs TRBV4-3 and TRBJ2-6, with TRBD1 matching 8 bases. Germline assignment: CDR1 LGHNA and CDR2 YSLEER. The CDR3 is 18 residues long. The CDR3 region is CASSHTRDRLEGANGLTF. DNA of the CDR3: TGCGCCAGCAGCCACACCCGGGACAGGCTTGAAGGGGCCAACGGCCTGACTTTC.

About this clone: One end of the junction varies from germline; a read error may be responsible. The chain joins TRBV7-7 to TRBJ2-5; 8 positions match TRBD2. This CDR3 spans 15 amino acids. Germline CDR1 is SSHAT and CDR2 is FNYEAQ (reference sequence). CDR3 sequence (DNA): TGTGCTAGCAGCCCAGGGACACCGGGGGGGCAGACCCAGTACTTC. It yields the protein CASSPGTPGGQTQYF.

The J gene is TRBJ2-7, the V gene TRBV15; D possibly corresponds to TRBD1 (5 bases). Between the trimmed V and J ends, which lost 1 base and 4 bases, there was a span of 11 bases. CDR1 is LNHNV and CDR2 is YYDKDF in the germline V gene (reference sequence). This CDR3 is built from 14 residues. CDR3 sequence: CATSRVTDRYEQYF. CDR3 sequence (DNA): TGTGCCACCAGCAGAGTGACAGACCGGTACGAGCAGTACTTC. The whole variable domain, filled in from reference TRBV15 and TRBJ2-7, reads DAMVIQNPRYQVTQFGKPVTLSCSQTLNHNVMYWYQQKSSQAPKLLFHYYDKDFNNEADTPDNFQSRRPNTSFCFLDIRSPGLGDTAMYLCATSRVTDRYEQYFGPGTRLTVT.

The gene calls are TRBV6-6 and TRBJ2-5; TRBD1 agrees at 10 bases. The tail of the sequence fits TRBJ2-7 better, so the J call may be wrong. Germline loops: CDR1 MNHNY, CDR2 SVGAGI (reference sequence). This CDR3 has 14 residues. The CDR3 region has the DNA TGTGCCAGCAGTTGGGACAGGGGAGACTCCGAGCAGTACTTC. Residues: CASSWDRGDSEQYF.

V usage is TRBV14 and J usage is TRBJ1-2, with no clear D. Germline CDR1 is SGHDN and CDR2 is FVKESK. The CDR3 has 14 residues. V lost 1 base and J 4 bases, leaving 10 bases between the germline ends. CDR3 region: CASSQGYRAYGYTF. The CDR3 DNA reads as TGTGCCAGCAGCCAAGGTTACCGAGCCTATGGCTACACCTTC.

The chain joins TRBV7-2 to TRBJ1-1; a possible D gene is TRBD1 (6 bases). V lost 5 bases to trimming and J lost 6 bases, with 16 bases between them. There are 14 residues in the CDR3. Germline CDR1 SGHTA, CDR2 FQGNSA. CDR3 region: CASSKTGSSAEAFF. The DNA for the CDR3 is TGTGCCAGCAGCAAGACAGGATCGTCGGCTGAAGCTTTCTTT.

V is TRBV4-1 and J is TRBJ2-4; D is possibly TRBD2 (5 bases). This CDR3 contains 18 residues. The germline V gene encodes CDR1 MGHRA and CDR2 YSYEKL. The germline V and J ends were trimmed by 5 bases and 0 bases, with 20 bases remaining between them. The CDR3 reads CASSYGKAMGVAKNIQYF. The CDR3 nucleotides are TGCGCCAGCAGCTATGGAAAGGCGATGGGAGTAGCCAAAAACATTCAGTACTTC.

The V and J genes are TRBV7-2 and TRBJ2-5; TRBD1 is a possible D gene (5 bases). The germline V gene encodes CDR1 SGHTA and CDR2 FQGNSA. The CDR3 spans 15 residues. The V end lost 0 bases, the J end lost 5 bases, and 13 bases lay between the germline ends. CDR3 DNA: TGTGCCAGCAGCTTAGCGGGGCAGGCTTCGGAGACCCAGTACTTC. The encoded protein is CASSLAGQASETQYF.

CDR3 region: CASSFMGYEQFF. CDR3 nucleotides: TGCGCCAGCAGCTTCATGGGCTATGAGCAGTTCTTC. The rearrangement links TRBV5-1 to TRBJ2-1; D call uncertain. Between the trimmed V and J ends, which lost 2 bases and 8 bases, there was a span of 8 bases. Germline V gene data show CDR1 as SGHRS and CDR2 as YFSETQ. The CDR3 covers 12 residues.

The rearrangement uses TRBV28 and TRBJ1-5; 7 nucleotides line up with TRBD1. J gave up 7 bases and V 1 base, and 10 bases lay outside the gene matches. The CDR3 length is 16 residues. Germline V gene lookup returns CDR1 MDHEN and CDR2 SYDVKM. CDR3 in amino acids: CASSLLWQGDTQPQHF. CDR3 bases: TGTGCCAGCAGTTTATTGTGGCAGGGGGACACCCAGCCCCAGCATTTT.

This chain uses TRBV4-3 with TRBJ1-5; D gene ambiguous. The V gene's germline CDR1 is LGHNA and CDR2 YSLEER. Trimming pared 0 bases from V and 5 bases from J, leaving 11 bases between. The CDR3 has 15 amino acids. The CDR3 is CASSQDRSLDQPQHF. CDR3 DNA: TGCGCCAGCAGCCAAGACAGGTCTCTGGATCAGCCCCAGCATTTT.

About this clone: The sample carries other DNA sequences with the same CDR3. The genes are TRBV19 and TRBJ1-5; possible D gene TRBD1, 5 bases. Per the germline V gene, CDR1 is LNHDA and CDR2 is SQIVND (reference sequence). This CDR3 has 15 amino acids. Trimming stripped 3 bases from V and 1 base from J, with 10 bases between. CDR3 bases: TGTGCCAGTAGTATCGGGGGGGGGAGCAATCAGCCCCAGCATTTT. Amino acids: CASSIGGGSNQPQHF.

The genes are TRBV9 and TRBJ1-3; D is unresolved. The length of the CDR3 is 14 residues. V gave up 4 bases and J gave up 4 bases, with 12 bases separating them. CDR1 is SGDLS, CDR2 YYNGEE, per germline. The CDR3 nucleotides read TGTGCCAGCAGCCCTACGGGATTAGGAAACACCATATATTTT. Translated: CASSPTGLGNTIYF.